The 18 T cell receptor beta chains given below trace back to one sample, sequenced in a study of graft-versus-host responses after intestinal transplantation. The authors seeded approximately 200,000 CFSE-labeled responder cells together with approximately 200,000 irradiated stimulator cells tagged with violet dye. Some clones are missing from TCRdb's copy, which holds only in-frame ones; the method was immunoSEQ multiplex PCR. This sample has roughly 20,000 clones; approximately 40% occur once, and the top ten carry 1.5% to 2%. Source: alloreactive CD8+ T cells from a mixed lymphocyte reaction culture, taken before intestinal transplant. Subset described: CFSE-low proliferating T cells sorted from roughly six-day pre-transplant mixed lymphocyte reaction (GvH or HvG direction). The receptor set was obtained from a human patient who received an intestinal transplant.

This chain uses TRBV7-2 with TRBJ2-2; 10 bases map to TRBD2. The CDR3 is 16 amino acids. V gave up 1 base and J gave up 3 bases; unmatched junction bases: 2. Germline-derived CDR1 and CDR2 are SGHTA and FQGNSA. The DNA of the CDR3 is TGTGCCAGCAGCTTAGTAGCGGGAGGATACACCGGGGAGCTGTTTTTT. It codes for CASSLVAGGYTGELFF.

The chain links TRBV14 to TRBJ2-5; 12 nucleotides match TRBD2. The CDR3 has 16 amino acids. The germline gives CDR1 SGHDN, CDR2 FVKESK. V lost 4 bases to trimming and J lost 5 bases; unmatched junction nucleotides: 8. The DNA of the CDR3 is TGTGCCAGCAGCCGAATCCTAGCGGGAGGGCTGGAGACCCAGTACTTC. Translating gives CASSRILAGGLETQYF.

The chain links TRBV29-1 to TRBJ1-2; D might be TRBD1 (6 bases). This CDR3 spans 12 amino acids. The germline CDR1 and CDR2 sequences are SQVTM and ANQGSEA. Trimming stripped 4 bases from V and 7 bases from J, with 13 bases between. The CDR3 region is CSVVFLDSGYTF. DNA of the CDR3: TGCAGCGTTGTTTTCTTGGACAGTGGCTACACCTTC. Full variable domain (remainder filled in from reference TRBV29-1 and TRBJ1-2): SAVISQKPSRDICQRGTSLTIQCQVDSQVTMMFWYRQQPGQSLTLIATANQGSEATYESGFVIDKFPISRPNLTFSTLTVSNMSPEDSSIYLCSVVFLDSGYTFGSGTRLTVV.

The chain links TRBV7-3 to TRBJ2-1; 13 bases are a match to TRBD2. Germline trimming cut 4 bases from V and 9 bases from J; bases unmatched to any gene: 6. Looked up from germline, CDR1 is SGHTA and CDR2 is FQGTGA. The CDR3 contains 15 residues. This CDR3 is CASSWTSGSYTEQFF. CDR3 nucleotides: TGTGCCAGCAGCTGGACTAGCGGGAGTTATACTGAGCAGTTCTTC.

DNA of the CDR3: TGTGCCAGCAGTTACAGTACAGGGCGTACTGAAGCTTTCTTT. It codes for CASSYSTGRTEAFF. This chain joins TRBV6-5 and TRBJ1-1, with D perhaps matching TRBD1 (6 bases). With 2 bases removed from V and 5 bases from J, the gap between germline ends came to 12 bases. Germline V gene data show CDR1 as MNHEY and CDR2 as SVGAGI. The CDR3 loop spans 14 amino acids.

This clone counts as medium-sized (0.01 to 0.1%). The rearrangement joins TRBV5-4 to TRBJ2-2, with a tentative D call TRBD2 (5 bases). The CDR3 sequence is 15 residues long. V shed 0 bases and J shed 8 bases, with 14 bases lying between them. In germline, CDR1 is SGHNT, CDR2 YYREEE (reference sequence). The CDR3 here is CASSLDRSGMGELFF. For the CDR3, the DNA is TGTGCCAGCAGCTTGGATCGATCGGGAATGGGGGAGCTGTTTTTT.

There are a few counts of this clone. The chain links TRBV9 to TRBJ2-2; TRBD2 matches at 7 bases. The CDR3 loop spans 15 amino acids. J was trimmed by 7 bases and V by 0 bases; bases with no gene match: 6. The germline CDR1 and CDR2 sequences are SGDLS and YYNGEE. This CDR3 is CASSVGVAGGGELFF. The DNA of the CDR3 is TGTGCCAGCAGCGTAGGAGTAGCGGGTGGCGGGGAGCTGTTTTTT.

This chain connects TRBV19 to TRBJ2-7; D may correspond to TRBD1 or TRBD2 (5 bases each). V gave up 3 bases and J gave up 1 base, with 13 bases separating them. The CDR3 consists of 15 residues. CDR1 and CDR2 (germline): LNHDA, SQIVND (reference sequence). The CDR3 DNA reads TGTGCCAGTAGTATGGGACCCAGGGTGTCCTACGAGCAGTACTTC. Protein product: CASSMGPRVSYEQYF.

This clone was picked up one time. This chain uses TRBV5-1 with TRBJ1-4; TRBD1 aligns across 7 bases. The CDR3 has 14 residues. V was pared by 3 bases and J by 7 bases, with 6 bases of the junction left unmatched. In germline, CDR1 is SGHRS, CDR2 YFSETQ. CDR3 DNA: TGCGCCAGCAGCTCCACAGGGGTTGGTGAAAAACTGTTTTTT. As protein: CASSSTGVGEKLFF.

This clone qualifies as medium-sized (0.01 to 0.1%). Distinct nucleotide sequences in the sample also encode this CDR3. This chain joins TRBV5-1 and TRBJ2-7; 10 bases agree with TRBD2. Trimming at V came to 3 bases and at J to 2 bases, leaving 5 bases not matched to a gene. The CDR3 loop spans 15 amino acids. The germline V gene has CDR1 SGHRS and CDR2 YFSETQ. CDR3 protein: CASSSLAGGPYEQYF. As DNA, the CDR3 is TGCGCCAGCAGCTCCTTAGCGGGAGGTCCCTACGAGCAGTACTTC.

The chain couples TRBV5-1 to TRBJ2-5, with D possibly matching TRBD2 (5 bases). V lost 0 bases, J lost 5 bases, and 11 bases lay in between. This CDR3 has 14 residues. Germline V CDR1 and CDR2: SGHRS, YFSETQ. CDR3 amino acids: CASSLAGGSETQYF. In nucleotides, the CDR3 is TGCGCCAGCAGCTTGGCCGGCGGGTCCGAGACCCAGTACTTC.

This clone has more than one count but fewer than ten. The rearrangement uses TRBV10-3 and TRBJ2-3; D is perhaps TRBD2 (5 bases). Germline lookup yields CDR1 ENHRY and CDR2 SYGVKD. The CDR3 covers 11 residues. Between the trimmed V and J ends, which lost 6 bases and 10 bases, there was a span of 11 bases. The CDR3 here is CAIRVGSAQYF. CDR3 sequence (DNA): TGTGCCATCAGGGTCGGTAGCGCGCAGTATTTT.

This clone was seen a handful of times. The CDR3 DNA reads as TGTGCCTGGAGTGCTCTAGGAGTCGAGCAGTACTTC. Translating gives CAWSALGVEQYF. This chain uses TRBV30 with TRBJ2-7; no clear D gene. The CDR3 has 12 amino acids. Germline V gene sequence: CDR1 GTSNPN, CDR2 SVGIG (reference sequence). V lost 1 base and J 6 bases, leaving 10 bases between the germline ends.

This sequence joins TRBV30 and TRBJ1-2; D remains ambiguous. This CDR3 has 11 amino acids. V was trimmed by 2 bases and J by 4 bases, leaving 5 bases between them. Germline V CDR1 and CDR2: GTSNPN, SVGIG (reference sequence). CDR3 sequence: CAWSRGYGYTF. In nucleotides, the CDR3 is TGTGCCTGGAGTCGGGGCTATGGCTACACCTTC. Full variable domain (rest looked up from reference TRBV30 and TRBJ1-2): SQTIHQWPATLVQPVGSPLSLECTVEGTSNPNLYWYRQAAGRGLQLLFYSVGIGQISSEVPQNLSASRPQDRQFILSSKKLLLSDSGFYLCAWSRGYGYTFGSGTRLTVV.

This clone appeared a few times. The chain recombines TRBV23-1 with TRBJ1-5; D not resolved. Being an ORF, TRBV23-1 has a function that is uncertain. Trimming pared 9 bases from V and 5 bases from J, leaving 20 bases between. The CDR3 runs 15 residues. The CDR3 loop is CASTPGPLDDQPQHF. CDR3 coding DNA: TGCGCCAGTACTCCTGGCCCACTTGATGATCAGCCCCAGCATTTT.

The rearrangement uses TRBV4-2 and TRBJ1-1; the D is unclear. The CDR3 contains 13 residues. Germline V gives CDR1 LGHNA, CDR2 YNFKEQ. The V end lost 5 bases, the J end lost 8 bases, and 15 bases lay between the germline ends. CDR3 sequence reads: CASSGYPITEAFF. The CDR3 DNA follows: TGTGCCAGCAGCGGTTACCCAATCACGGAAGCTTTCTTT.

The rearrangement links TRBV27 to TRBJ1-1; D is uncertain. Per the germline V gene, CDR1 is MNHEY and CDR2 is SMNVEV (reference sequence). The V end was cut by 3 bases, the J end by 0 bases, with 5 bases between. The CDR3 is 13 amino acids. The CDR3 nucleotides are TGTGCCAGCAGTTTTACGTTGAACACTGAAGCTTTCTTT. Protein product: CASSFTLNTEAFF.

This chain uses TRBV7-8 with TRBJ1-1, with D possibly TRBD1 on 5 matching bases. This CDR3 spans 13 amino acids. Trimming took 5 bases from V and 5 from J, leaving 12 bases between them. Germline V gene data show CDR1 as SGHVS and CDR2 as FQNEAQ. In DNA, the CDR3 is TGTGCCAGCAGCCAGATCGGGGGTACTGAAGCTTTCTTT. Its translation is CASSQIGGTEAFF.